The 13 T cell receptor beta chains given below trace back to one sample, sequenced in a study of T-cell memory formation after mild COVID-19 (dated by TCRdb to the early 2020s). Libraries were prepared through 5' RACE. These reads were obtained on an Illumina NovaSeq 6000. The raw public reads went through TCRdb reprocessing: fastp at Q25, MiXCR clone calling, in-frame beta chains kept. Each CDR3 protein gets just one entry, which takes the most common genes and DNA from the rows behind it. The sample table lists about 200,000 distinct CDR3 sequences, roughly 10% of them with a count of one. The leading ten clones occupy approximately 3.3% of the sample. Source material: PBMCs or a T cell subset sorted from them (not recorded which). These receptors all come from a man younger than 35 who had mild COVID-19 (a few samples of this study predate the infection). The sample titles of this study are shuffled in the database, so cell type and time point are left out; the donor was told from shared clones.

This clonotype has only a few counts. The chain links TRBV9 to TRBJ2-5; D may be TRBD2 (6 bases). CDR3 length: 18 amino acids. The V end was cut by 5 bases, the J end by 2 bases, with 25 bases between. Germline CDR1 SGDLS, CDR2 YYNGEE. The CDR3 spells CASREMDYHGYLQETQYF. In DNA form, the CDR3 reads TGTGCCAGCAGGGAAATGGACTACCACGGTTACCTACAAGAGACCCAGTACTTC.

The V and J genes are TRBV5-1 and TRBJ1-2; D gene ambiguous. Trimming removed 0 bases at V and 3 bases at J, with 9 bases between. The CDR3 loop spans 14 amino acids. Looked up from germline, CDR1 is SGHRS and CDR2 is YFSETQ. The CDR3 coding sequence is TGCGCCAGCAGCTTGGCCAGTACGGACTATGGCTACACCTTC. Encoded protein: CASSLASTDYGYTF.

This clonotype was observed a handful of times. This sequence joins TRBV7-6 and TRBJ2-1; 9 nucleotides match TRBD1. Germline V gene sequence: CDR1 SGHVS, CDR2 FNYEAQ. The CDR3 covers 15 residues. The V gene end was trimmed by 4 bases and the J gene end by 7 bases; junction bases not matched to a gene: 8. The CDR3 nucleotides are TGTGCCAGCAGCTCACCTCGGGGACAGGGAAATGAGCAGTTCTTC. Its protein is CASSSPRGQGNEQFF.

This clonotype was found many times. The CDR3 DNA reads TGTGCCAGTAGTATTCCAGGGAGAGATACGCAGTATTTT. Amino acid sequence: CASSIPGRDTQYF. The chain uses TRBV19 and TRBJ2-3; D is perhaps TRBD1 or TRBD2 (5 bases each). From germline, CDR1 is LNHDA and CDR2 SQIVND (reference sequence). The CDR3 runs to 13 residues. The V and J ends lost 3 bases and 5 bases respectively, with 9 bases between them.

The chain uses TRBV29-1 and TRBJ1-5, with TRBD1 matching 9 bases. Trimming cost V 7 bases and J 0 bases; bases outside gene matches: 7. The CDR3 contains 15 residues. CDR1 is SQVTM, CDR2 ANQGSEA, per germline. The CDR3 sequence is CSARTGANSNQPQHF. CDR3 DNA sequence: TGCAGCGCGCGGACAGGGGCTAATAGCAATCAGCCCCAGCATTTT.

This chain links TRBV6-1 with TRBJ1-1; D not resolved. The germline gives CDR1 MNHNS, CDR2 SASEGT. This CDR3 spans 13 amino acids. V lost 2 bases to trimming and J lost 1 base, with 5 bases between them. CDR3 sequence reads: CASSENRNTEAFF. Written as DNA, the CDR3 is TGTGCCAGCAGTGAAAATAGGAACACTGAAGCTTTCTTT.

This clonotype has at least ten counts. The genes are TRBV5-1 and TRBJ2-4, with 9 positions matching TRBD1. This CDR3 has 14 amino acids. The ends lost 0 bases at V and 8 bases at J; junction bases unmatched: 3. The germline V gene encodes CDR1 SGHRS and CDR2 YFSETQ. The CDR3 DNA is TGCGCCAGCAGCTTGGAAGGACAGGGGTACATTCAGTACTTC. It is translated as CASSLEGQGYIQYF. Full variable domain (rest looked up from reference TRBV5-1 and TRBJ2-4): KAGVTQTPRYLIKTRGQQVTLSCSPISGHRSVSWYQQTPGQGLQFLFEYFSETQRNKGNFPGRFSGRQFSNSRSEMNVSTLELGDSALYLCASSLEGQGYIQYFGAGTRLSVL.

This clonotype was recorded a few times. V is TRBV4-1 and J is TRBJ1-5, with D perhaps matching TRBD1 (6 bases). V shed 0 bases and J shed 6 bases, with 12 bases lying between them. CDR3 length equals 15 residues. Germline V gives CDR1 MGHRA, CDR2 YSYEKL. The CDR3 is CASSQDSGGSQPQHF. CDR3 nucleotides: TGCGCCAGCAGCCAAGATTCCGGGGGCAGTCAGCCCCAGCATTTT.

V and J are TRBV3-1 and TRBJ1-6; D is possibly TRBD1 (5 bases). V lost 5 bases and J 7 bases, leaving 12 bases between the germline ends. Germline V gives CDR1 LGHDT, CDR2 YNNKEL (reference sequence). There are 14 residues in the CDR3. CDR3 sequence reads: CASSVQHRNSPLHF. CDR3 DNA sequence: TGTGCCAGCAGCGTTCAACACAGGAATTCACCCCTCCACTTT.

This chain connects TRBV5-1 to TRBJ2-3, with D hard to call. The CDR3 length is 14 residues. Trimming took 4 bases from V and 0 from J, leaving 9 bases between them. CDR1 and CDR2 from the germline V gene are SGHRS and YFSETQ. CDR3 bases: TGCGCCAGCAGCGGAGCGAAAAGCACAGATACGCAGTATTTT. Translation: CASSGAKSTDTQYF. Together with reference TRBV5-1 and TRBJ2-3, the CDR3 gives the full variable domain: KAGVTQTPRYLIKTRGQQVTLSCSPISGHRSVSWYQQTPGQGLQFLFEYFSETQRNKGNFPGRFSGRQFSNSRSEMNVSTLELGDSALYLCASSGAKSTDTQYFGPGTRLTVL.

This clonotype came up many times. The rearrangement links TRBV5-1 to TRBJ2-5; no reliable D call. CDR1 and CDR2 (germline): SGHRS, YFSETQ. This CDR3 contains 14 residues. V lost 0 bases, J lost 3 bases, and 9 bases lay in between. CDR3 loop: CASSLGIREETQYF. In DNA form, the CDR3 reads TGCGCCAGCAGCTTGGGTATCAGAGAAGAGACCCAGTACTTC.

The table lists this clonotype with many counts. The rearrangement links TRBV6-2 or TRBV6-3 to TRBJ2-3; D gene uncertain. Trimming took 5 bases from V and 7 from J, leaving 13 bases between them. Germline CDR1 is MNHEY and CDR2 is SVGEGT. The CDR3 has 13 amino acids. The CDR3 coding sequence is TGTGCCAGCAGTCCCTCGGAAGGCTATACGCAGTATTTT. The encoded protein is CASSPSEGYTQYF.

The genes are TRBV20-1 and TRBJ1-1; no firm D call. From germline, CDR1 is DFQATT and CDR2 SNEGSKA (reference sequence). V shed 4 bases and J shed 4 bases, with 13 bases lying between them. The CDR3 sequence is 13 residues long. The CDR3 reads CSANRAGGTEAFF. As DNA, the CDR3 is TGCAGTGCTAATAGGGCTGGCGGCACTGAAGCTTTCTTT.